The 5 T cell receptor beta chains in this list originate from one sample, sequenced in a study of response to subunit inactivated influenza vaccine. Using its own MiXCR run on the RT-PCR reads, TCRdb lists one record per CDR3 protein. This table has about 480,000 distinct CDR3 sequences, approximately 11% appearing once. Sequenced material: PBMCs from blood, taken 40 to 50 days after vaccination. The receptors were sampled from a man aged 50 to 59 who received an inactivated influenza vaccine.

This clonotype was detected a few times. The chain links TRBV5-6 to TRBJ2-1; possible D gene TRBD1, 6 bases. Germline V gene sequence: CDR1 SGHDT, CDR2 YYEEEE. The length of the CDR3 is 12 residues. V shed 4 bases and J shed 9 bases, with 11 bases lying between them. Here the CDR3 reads CASSKDSPEQFF. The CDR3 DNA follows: TGTGCCAGCAGCAAGGACAGTCCTGAGCAGTTCTTC.

The CDR3, as DNA: TGTGCCAGCAGTTACTCTGGGATAAGGGGAGGCACTGAAGCTTTCTTT. The encoded protein is CASSYSGIRGGTEAFF. The chain has TRBV6-2 or TRBV6-3 and TRBJ1-1; possible D gene TRBD1, 5 bases. The V end was cut by 0 bases, the J end by 4 bases, with 15 bases between. This CDR3 is built from 16 residues. The germline V gene encodes CDR1 MNHEY and CDR2 SVGEGT.

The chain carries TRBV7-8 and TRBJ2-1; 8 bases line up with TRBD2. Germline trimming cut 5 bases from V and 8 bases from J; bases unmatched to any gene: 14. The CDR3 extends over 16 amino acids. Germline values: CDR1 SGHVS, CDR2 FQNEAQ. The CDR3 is CASSPRREAPLYEQFF. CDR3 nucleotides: TGTGCCAGCAGCCCCAGGCGGGAGGCTCCCCTCTATGAGCAGTTCTTC.

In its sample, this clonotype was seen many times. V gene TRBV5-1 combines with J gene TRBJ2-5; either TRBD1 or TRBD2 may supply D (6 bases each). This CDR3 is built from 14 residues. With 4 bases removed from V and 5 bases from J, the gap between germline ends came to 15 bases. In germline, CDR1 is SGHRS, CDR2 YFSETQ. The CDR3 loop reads CASSASQGGETQYF. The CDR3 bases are TGCGCCAGCAGCGCCTCACAGGGAGGCGAGACCCAGTACTTC.

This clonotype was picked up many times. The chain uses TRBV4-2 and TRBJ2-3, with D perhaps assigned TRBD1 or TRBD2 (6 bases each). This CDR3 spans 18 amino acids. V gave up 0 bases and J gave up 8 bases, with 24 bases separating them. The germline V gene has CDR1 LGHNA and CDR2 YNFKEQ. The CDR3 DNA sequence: TGTGCCAGCAGCCAAGAACGTCGTCGGGGGCTCCTCCGGAGTACGCAGTATTTT. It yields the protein CASSQERRRGLLRSTQYF.